This TCR beta chain comes out of a study of blood T cell repertoires in COVID-19. Study details: Nucleic acid was either cDNA or gDNA, and it came from T cells, B-cell-depleted T cells, or PBMCs.

Using immunoSEQ multiplex PCR, the repertoire was profiled, and TCRdb retains in-frame clones only, with some absent. The sample lists around 300,000 clones; 75% to 90% were seen once. Enrolled through a virtual design, the participants were between roughly 18 and 95 years of age and came from under 25 US areas. Cohort 3 donors were reported recovered after two negative PCRs, clearance, or symptom resolution. The CDR3 length is 14 residues. The V end lost 1 base, the J end lost 1 base, and 5 bases lay between the germline ends. Germline CDR1 SGHRS, CDR2 YFSETQ. The sequence came from a woman aged 50 to 60 who had recovered from COVID-19. V and J are TRBV5-1 and TRBJ1-4; D is unresolved. Material: PBMCs or T cells enriched from blood (not recorded which). The CDR3 protein is CASSLSLTNEKLFF. CDR3 in DNA: TGCGCCAGCAGCTTGTCGTTAACTAATGAAAAACTGTTTTTT. The full variable domain, its missing parts supplied by reference TRBV5-1 and TRBJ1-4, is KAGVTQTPRYLIKTRGQQVTLSCSPISGHRSVSWYQQTPGQGLQFLFEYFSETQRNKGNFPGRFSGRQFSNSRSEMNVSTLELGDSALYLCASSLSLTNEKLFFGSGTQLSVL.